The 17 T cell receptor beta chains below all came from one sample that was sequenced in a study of blood T cell repertoires in COVID-19. The table came from immunoSEQ multiplex PCR; TCRdb's copy has only in-frame clones and leaves some out. The sample lists roughly 160,000 clones; roughly 82% were seen once. Source material: PBMCs or T cells enriched from blood (not recorded which). Source of these receptors: a man aged 50-60 years who had recovered from COVID-19.

This chain connects TRBV5-1 to TRBJ2-7; tentatively, D is TRBD1 (6 bases). V lost 3 bases and J 0 bases, leaving 10 bases between the germline ends. Germline values: CDR1 SGHRS, CDR2 YFSETQ. The CDR3 length is 14 residues. The CDR3 spells CASSWTENSYEQYF. The DNA for the CDR3 is TGCGCCAGCAGCTGGACAGAAAACTCCTACGAGCAGTACTTC.

The CDR3 region is CASSKPLGPQETQYF. The CDR3 DNA sequence: TGTGCCAGCAGCAAACCACTCGGTCCCCAAGAGACCCAGTACTTC. This chain connects TRBV21-1 to TRBJ2-5; the table assigns TRBD2, which was not confirmed against the DNA. TRBV21-1 is a pseudogene locus. The CDR3 is 15 amino acids.

This clone was recorded only once. The genes are TRBV5-1 and TRBJ2-2, with 8 bases lining up with TRBD2. The germline V gene has CDR1 SGHRS and CDR2 YFSETQ. V shed 4 bases, J shed 5 bases, and the junction held 7 bases outside the gene matches. There are 15 residues in the CDR3. CDR3 DNA: TGCGCCAGCAGCGATGAGACGGGAGGGACCGGGGAGCTGTTTTTT. Translated, it gives CASSDETGGTGELFF.

The chain combines TRBV19 with TRBJ1-6; the D is unclear. This CDR3 is 12 amino acids long. V shed 3 bases and J shed 11 bases, with 8 bases lying between them. The germline gives CDR1 LNHDA, CDR2 SQIVND (reference sequence). The chain's CDR3 is CASSIRGTPLHF. As DNA, the CDR3 is TGTGCCAGTAGTATTCGGGGTACACCCCTCCACTTT.

This chain links TRBV3-1 (or the pseudogene TRBV3-2) with TRBJ1-6, with 9 bases lining up with TRBD1. The length of the CDR3 is 14 residues. The V segment lost 4 bases and the J segment 9 bases; nucleotides outside the gene matches: 4. Germline values: CDR1 LGHDT, CDR2 YNNKEL (reference sequence). CDR3 amino acids: CASSLTGGGSPLHF. CDR3 sequence (DNA): TGTGCCAGCAGCCTTACAGGGGGCGGTTCACCCCTCCACTTT.

The rearrangement links TRBV3-1 (or the pseudogene TRBV3-2) to TRBJ2-7, with D possibly matching TRBD2 (6 bases). Germline CDR1 and CDR2: LGHDT and YNNKEL (reference sequence). V was pared by 0 bases and J by 4 bases, with 16 bases between. The CDR3 is 16 amino acids. The DNA for the CDR3 is TGTGCCAGCAGCCAAGACCCGGGAGCCCGTGCTTACGAGCAGTACTTC. As protein: CASSQDPGARAYEQYF.

This rearrangement joins TRBV5-1 to TRBJ2-7, with TRBD2 matching 12 bases. CDR3 length: 15 amino acids. The J segment lost 2 bases and the V segment lost 4 bases, leaving 4 bases of the junction unmatched. Germline V gives CDR1 SGHRS, CDR2 YFSETQ. The CDR3 coding sequence is TGCGCCAGCAGCGAACTAGCGGGAGGAGCCTACGAGCAGTACTTC. Amino acids: CASSELAGGAYEQYF.

The chain is built from TRBV18 and TRBJ1-2, with D possibly TRBD1 on 5 matching bases. The CDR3 is 14 residues long. Per the germline V gene, CDR1 is KGHSH and CDR2 is LQKENI. The germline V and J ends were trimmed by 4 bases and 8 bases, with 17 bases remaining between them. This CDR3 is CASSLQQGEDGYTF. The CDR3 coding sequence is TGTGCCAGCTCACTTCAGCAGGGTGAGGACGGCTACACCTTC.

Only one count was recorded for this clone. The V call is TRBV25-1, the J call TRBJ1-3, with 10 bases identical to TRBD1. This CDR3 region has 13 residues. The germline V gene has CDR1 MGHDK and CDR2 SYGVNS. V shed 9 bases, J shed 6 bases, and the junction held 5 bases outside the gene matches. This CDR3 reads CASKGQGLNTIYF. CDR3 DNA sequence: TGTGCCAGTAAGGGACAGGGGTTAAACACCATATATTTT.

This clone occurred a few times. The chain links TRBV6-1 to TRBJ2-3; 8 bases match TRBD2. V shed 3 bases, J shed 1 base, and the junction held 6 bases outside the gene matches. The CDR3 is 16 residues long. Germline assignment: CDR1 MNHNS and CDR2 SASEGT. DNA for the CDR3: TGTGCCAGCAGTGATTGGGCGACTAGCGGCACAGATACGCAGTATTTT. It encodes CASSDWATSGTDTQYF.

The chain employs TRBV14 and TRBJ2-7, with D maybe TRBD1 (5 bases). V dropped 2 bases and J dropped 0 bases, with 11 bases sitting between them. The CDR3 spans 15 residues. Per germline, CDR1 SGHDN and CDR2 FVKESK. The CDR3 sequence: CASSQRQGFSYEQYF. As DNA, the CDR3 is TGTGCCAGCAGCCAAAGGCAGGGCTTCTCCTACGAGCAGTACTTC.

V is TRBV2 and J is TRBJ1-5; D gene unclear. V lost 3 bases and J lost 7, with 7 bases in between. The length of the CDR3 is 12 residues. CDR1 and CDR2 from the germline V gene are SNHLY and FYNNEI. In DNA, the CDR3 is TGTGCCAGCAGTGATTTATCGCAGCCCCAGCATTTT. This translates into CASSDLSQPQHF.

CDR3: CASRPPGQGYEQYF. DNA for the CDR3: TGTGCCAGCAGGCCACCGGGACAGGGCTACGAGCAGTACTTC. The chain couples TRBV7-9 to TRBJ2-7; 9 bases align to TRBD1. Trimming cost V 6 bases and J 3 bases; bases outside gene matches: 6. In germline, CDR1 is SEHNR, CDR2 FQNEAQ (reference sequence). This CDR3 spans 14 amino acids.

CDR3 in DNA: TGTGCCACCTTAGGACAGAAGCGAACTGAAAAACTGTTTTTT. Translation gives CATLGQKRTEKLFF. The V and J genes are TRBV6-5 and TRBJ1-4, with D possibly TRBD1 on 6 matching bases. Trimming cost V 10 bases and J 7 bases, with 19 bases left between them. The CDR3 sequence is 14 residues long. The germline CDR1 and CDR2 sequences are MNHEY and SVGAGI.

The V and J genes are TRBV5-1 and TRBJ1-2; 7 bases are shared with TRBD1. Germline V gene data show CDR1 as SGHRS and CDR2 as YFSETQ. The length of the CDR3 is 14 residues. V lost 4 bases and J lost 9; bases outside the gene matches: 12. CDR3 loop: CASSPRQGMERYTF. The CDR3 DNA sequence: TGCGCCAGCAGCCCCAGACAGGGTATGGAGCGCTACACCTTC.

This chain uses TRBV6-2 or TRBV6-3 with TRBJ2-1; 10 nucleotides line up with TRBD2. Germline V gives CDR1 MNHEY, CDR2 SVGEGT. The CDR3 is 14 amino acids. Trimming took 4 bases from V and 5 from J; bases not matched to a gene: 2. The CDR3 region is CASSSSGGDNEQFF. CDR3 bases: TGTGCCAGCAGTTCAAGCGGGGGGGACAATGAGCAGTTCTTC.

The chain links TRBV7-8 to TRBJ2-5; TRBD1 is a possible D gene (5 bases). V shed 5 bases and J shed 2 bases, with 12 bases lying between them. The CDR3 length is 14 residues. CDR1 and CDR2 (germline): SGHVS, FQNEAQ. The CDR3 sequence is CASSRTTEQETQYF. The CDR3 nucleotides are TGTGCCAGCAGCAGGACAACTGAGCAAGAGACCCAGTACTTC.